This T cell receptor (beta chain) stems from a study of shared clonotypes between healthy human individuals. About the research overall: The donors, a couple of women and a few men, were aged 18 to 49. CD4 naive and memory got three plates each, CD8 naive two, CD8 memory one.

The CDR3 is made up of 14 amino acids. V shed 4 bases and J 2 bases; nucleotides not matched to a gene: 4. Germline loops: CDR1 SEHNR, CDR2 FQNEAQ (reference sequence). Terminally differentiated effector memory CD45RA+ cells were excluded by CCR7 positive selection of CD45RO-negative cells. HIV-negative, healthy adults without recent acute infections or vaccinations were the donors. Original processing notes: Owing to the provision of junction-only sequences devoid of quality scores by immunoSEQ, filtering differed. Some clones are missing from TCRdb's copy, which holds only in-frame ones; the method was immunoSEQ multiplex PCR. V, J and clone size reflect that table, while D and trimming were determined from the DNA. This table has some 740,000 clones, 85% to 95% appearing once.

The sample consisted of naive CD8+ T cells sorted from blood. This TCR came from a man younger than 45 in good health. The chain combines TRBV7-9 with TRBJ1-2; 7 positions agree with TRBD1. As DNA, the CDR3 is TGTGCCAGCAGCTGGCCGGGACAGAACTATGGCTACACCTTC. Encoded protein: CASSWPGQNYGYTF.